There are a few counts of the clone carrying this T cell receptor beta chain. The protocol was immunoSEQ multiplex PCR, while the TCRdb copy is restricted to in-frame clones and leaves out a portion. Among tens of thousands of clones listed, 81% were seen once. This specimen comes from a study of PD-L1 blockade in urothelial cancer. Study at large: About nine tenths of the roughly 29 patients were men who had bladder-origin urothelial cancer.

Time point noted: pretreatment peripheral blood. CDR1 is LNHNV, CDR2 YYDKDF, per germline (reference sequence). J gave up 0 bases and V 0 bases, and 12 bases lay outside the gene matches. CDR3 length equals 19 residues. The chain links TRBV15 to TRBJ1-1; the match to TRBD1 covers 8 bases. The TCR originated in a man between 65 and 79 years old with urothelial cancer. Source: PBMCs, taken around atezolizumab (anti-PD-L1) treatment. The DNA for the CDR3 is TGTGCCACCAGCAGAGATTATGAGACAGGGGCCCCAATGAACACTGAAGCTTTCTTT. As protein: CATSRDYETGAPMNTEAFF.